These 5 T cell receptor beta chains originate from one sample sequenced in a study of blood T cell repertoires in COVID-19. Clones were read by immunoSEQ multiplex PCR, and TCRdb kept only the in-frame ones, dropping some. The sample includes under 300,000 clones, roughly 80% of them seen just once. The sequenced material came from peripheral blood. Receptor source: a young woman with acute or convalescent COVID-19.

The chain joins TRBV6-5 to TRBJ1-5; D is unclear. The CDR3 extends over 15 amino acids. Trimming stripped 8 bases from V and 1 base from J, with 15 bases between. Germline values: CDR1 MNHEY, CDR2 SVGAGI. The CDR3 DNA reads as TGTGCCAGCCGTTCTGGGCGGGTGAGCAATCAGCCCCAGCATTTT. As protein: CASRSGRVSNQPQHF.

CDR3 nucleotides: TGTGCCAGCAGTACTAGGTTCTCTGGGGCCAACGTCCTGACTTTC. Protein product: CASSTRFSGANVLTF. The chain has TRBV6-5 and TRBJ2-6, with D tentatively TRBD2 (5 bases). CDR3 length equals 15 residues. The germline V gene encodes CDR1 MNHEY and CDR2 SVGAGI. Trimming cost V 5 bases and J 0 bases, with 8 bases left between them.

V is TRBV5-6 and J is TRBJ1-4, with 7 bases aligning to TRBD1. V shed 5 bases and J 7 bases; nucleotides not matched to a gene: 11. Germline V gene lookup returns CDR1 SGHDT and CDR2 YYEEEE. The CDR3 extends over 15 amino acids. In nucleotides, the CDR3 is TGTGCCAGCAGATCTCTAGGGGGCGACGGTGAAAAACTGTTTTTT. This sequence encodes CASRSLGGDGEKLFF.

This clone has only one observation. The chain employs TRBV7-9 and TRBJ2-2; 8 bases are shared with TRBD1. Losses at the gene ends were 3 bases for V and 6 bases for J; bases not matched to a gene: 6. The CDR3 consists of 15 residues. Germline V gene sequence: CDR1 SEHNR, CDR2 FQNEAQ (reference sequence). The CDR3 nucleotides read TGTGCCAGCAGCTTCGGACAGGGAGGCGCCGGGGAGCTGTTTTTT. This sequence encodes CASSFGQGGAGELFF.

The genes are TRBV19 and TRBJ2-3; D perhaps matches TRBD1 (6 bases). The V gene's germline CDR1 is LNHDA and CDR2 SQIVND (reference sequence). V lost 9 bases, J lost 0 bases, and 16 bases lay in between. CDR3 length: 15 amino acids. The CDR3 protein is CASPKGGPSTDTQYF. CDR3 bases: TGTGCCAGCCCCAAAGGGGGACCGAGCACAGATACGCAGTATTTT.